The 22 T cell receptor beta chains reported below all come from one sample, sequenced in a study of T-cell reconstitution after alpha-beta-depleted transplantation in children. Study-level points and caveats: Newly generated T cells supplied most T-cell counts and diversity one year post-transplant.

Their antigens remain unidentified. Unique molecular identifiers were incorporated during preparation of the TCRbeta library. Using its own MiXCR run on the PCR reads, TCRdb lists one record per CDR3 protein. The sample holds about 300,000 distinct CDR3 sequences, roughly 8.2% seen once. Sequences were derived from peripheral blood, sampled 360 days after TCRalphabeta/CD19-depleted stem cell transplant. These TCRs come from a female patient aged 2-9 years who had a stem cell transplant for Fanconi anemia, so the T cells may come from the graft donor.

This sequence joins TRBV28 and TRBJ1-6; D might be TRBD1 (5 bases). CDR1 and CDR2 (germline): MDHEN, SYDVKM. Trimming took 6 bases from V and 6 from J, leaving 15 bases between them. This CDR3 is built from 15 residues. The CDR3 sequence: CASSRGDLSNSPLHF. The CDR3 DNA reads as TGTGCCAGCAGCCGAGGGGACCTCAGTAATTCACCCCTCCACTTT.

At least ten counts were recorded for this clonotype. V and J are TRBV12-3 or TRBV12-4 and TRBJ1-5, with TRBD1 matching over 8 bases. The CDR3 contains 17 residues. V gave up 4 bases and J gave up 0 bases; unmatched junction bases: 8. CDR3 sequence: CASSWRQGRYSNQPQHF. In DNA form, the CDR3 reads TGTGCCAGCAGTTGGAGACAGGGGAGATATAGCAATCAGCCCCAGCATTTT.

With respect to this clonotype: The CDR3 ends on some other residue instead of the conserved phenylalanine or tryptophan, so this is likely a read error. The chain links TRBV11-2 to TRBJ1-3; D is possibly TRBD1 (6 bases). Per germline, CDR1 SGHAT and CDR2 FQNNGV. Trimming shortened V by 5 bases and J by 3 bases, and 8 bases separated the two germline ends. CDR3 length: 13 amino acids. Here the CDR3 DNA reads TGTGCCAGCAGCCCGGACAGTGGAAACACCATATATTGT. Amino acid sequence: CASSPDSGNTIYC.

In its sample, this clonotype was seen many times. The chain is built from TRBV20-1 and TRBJ2-3, with 7 bases that match TRBD2. With 1 base clipped from V and 3 bases from J, the junction kept 4 bases outside the gene matches. Germline V gene lookup returns CDR1 DFQATT and CDR2 SNEGSKA (reference sequence). This CDR3 is built from 14 residues. The CDR3 loop reads CSARGTSWTDTQYF. The CDR3 DNA reads TGCAGTGCTAGAGGGACTAGTTGGACAGATACGCAGTATTTT.

The sample holds many counts of this clonotype. V gene TRBV6-1 combines with J gene TRBJ2-3; 11 positions agree with TRBD2. CDR1 is MNHNS, CDR2 SASEGT, per germline. This CDR3 comprises 18 residues. V shed 6 bases and J 2 bases; nucleotides not matched to a gene: 13. The CDR3 DNA sequence: TGTGCCAGCAGCAAAACTAGCGGGGGATCAATTCCCACAGATACGCAGTATTTT. This sequence encodes CASSKTSGGSIPTDTQYF.

The chain carries TRBV30 and TRBJ2-1; no reliable D call. Per germline, CDR1 GTSNPN and CDR2 SVGIG (reference sequence). Trimming took off 4 bases at V and 0 bases at J, with 10 bases between the two ends. The CDR3 extends over 14 amino acids. The CDR3 spells CAWTPVSSYNEQFF. CDR3 nucleotides: TGTGCCTGGACCCCGGTGAGCTCCTACAATGAGCAGTTCTTC.

This clonotype was detected only a few times. The chain combines TRBV7-2 with TRBJ2-7, with 9 bases fitting TRBD1. Trimming removed 3 bases from V and 4 bases from J; junction bases left unmatched: 7. Germline V lookup: CDR1 SGHTA, CDR2 FQGNSA. This CDR3 has 15 amino acids. DNA for the CDR3: TGTGCCAGCAGCTTTCGAACAGGGGGCTGGTACGAGCAGTACGTC. Its translation: CASSFRTGGWYEQYV.

This clonotype was counted at least ten times. The chain uses TRBV10-3 and TRBJ1-1, with 7 bases fitting TRBD1. Germline-derived CDR1 and CDR2 are ENHRY and SYGVKD. V gave up 4 bases and J gave up 3 bases; unmatched junction bases: 8. CDR3 length: 15 residues. In DNA, the CDR3 is TGTGCCATCAGTGCTCGAGGGGGCAGGGACACTGAAGCTTTCTTT. Its protein product is CAISARGGRDTEAFF.

This sequence joins TRBV5-1 and TRBJ2-3, with 7 nucleotides matching TRBD1. Germline loops: CDR1 SGHRS, CDR2 YFSETQ. After removal of 6 bases from V and 2 bases from J, the junction contained 6 bases not matched to a gene. This CDR3 has 14 residues. CDR3 sequence: CASMVQGLTDTQYF. The CDR3 DNA sequence: TGCGCCAGCATGGTACAGGGGCTCACAGATACGCAGTATTTT.

This clonotype was recorded a few times. The chain employs TRBV24-1 and TRBJ2-1, with D possibly TRBD1 on 6 matching bases. CDR3 size: 14 residues. Germline CDR1 KGHDR, CDR2 SFDVKD. V shed 5 bases and J shed 0 bases, with 7 bases lying between them. The CDR3 spells CATSGTVSYNEQFF. In DNA, the CDR3 is TGTGCCACCAGTGGGACAGTCTCCTACAATGAGCAGTTCTTC.

J is TRBJ2-1 and V is TRBV29-1, with 11 bases matching TRBD2. The germline CDR1 and CDR2 sequences are SQVTM and ANQGSEA. This CDR3 spans 17 amino acids. With V trimmed by 1 base and J by 4 bases, 9 bases remained unmatched. The CDR3, as DNA: TGCAGCGTTGAAGGACACGGGCTAGCGGGGGGATACAATGAGCAGTTCTTC. This encodes CSVEGHGLAGGYNEQFF.

The table lists this clonotype with many counts. The chain couples TRBV27 to TRBJ2-7; D is ambiguous. The germline V gene encodes CDR1 MNHEY and CDR2 SMNVEV (reference sequence). The CDR3 loop spans 14 amino acids. The V gene lost 3 bases and the J gene lost 3 bases, with 12 bases spanning the gap. The CDR3, as DNA: TGTGCCAGCAGTTTTTACGGACCCAGCTACGAGCAGTACTTC. Translating gives CASSFYGPSYEQYF.

This sequence joins TRBV28 and TRBJ1-2; D possibly corresponds to TRBD1 (5 bases). The V and J ends lost 11 bases and 4 bases respectively, with 17 bases between them. CDR1 and CDR2 (germline): MDHEN, SYDVKM. This CDR3 is 13 amino acids long. The CDR3 DNA reads as TGTGCCGGGGGGGACGGAGACCTCTATGGCTACACCTTC. This translates into CAGGDGDLYGYTF.

Ten or more counts support this clonotype. This chain links TRBV29-1 with TRBJ2-1; 7 positions agree with TRBD1. The junction had 5 bases not matched to a gene; V was cut back by 7 bases and J by 2 bases. This CDR3 has 13 amino acids. Germline CDR1 SQVTM, CDR2 ANQGSEA. CDR3 nucleotides: TGCAGCGGACGGGACAGTCCCTACAATGAGCAGTTCTTC. Protein sequence: CSGRDSPYNEQFF.

This clonotype was recorded many times. The chain joins TRBV28 to TRBJ2-1, with 12 bases aligning to TRBD2. The germline V gene encodes CDR1 MDHEN and CDR2 SYDVKM. Trimming took 6 bases from V and 7 from J; bases not matched to a gene: 10. CDR3 length: 16 amino acids. The CDR3 loop is CASRQPSGGARNEQFF. The CDR3 region has the DNA TGTGCCAGCAGACAACCTAGCGGGGGGGCCCGGAATGAGCAGTTCTTC.

The V and J genes are TRBV5-4 and TRBJ2-6; 10 bases map to TRBD1. This CDR3 region has 17 residues. CDR1 and CDR2 from the germline V gene are SGHNT and YYREEE (reference sequence). With 0 bases clipped from V and 9 bases from J, the junction kept 9 bases outside the gene matches. CDR3 in DNA: TGTGCCAGCAGCTTGGTGACAGGGGGCGCGAAGGGCAACGTCCTGACTTTC. Its protein is CASSLVTGGAKGNVLTF.

This clonotype was detected ten times or more. This clone may be a read error of a much larger clone one base away. This chain links TRBV13 with TRBJ2-5; D is ambiguous. The germline V and J ends were trimmed by 1 base and 3 bases, with 6 bases remaining between them. CDR1 PRHDT and CDR2 FYEKMQ come from the germline V gene (reference sequence). The CDR3 sequence is 13 residues long. CDR3: CASSLEEKETQYF. DNA for the CDR3: TGTGCCAGCAGCTTAGAGGAGAAAGAGACCCAGTACTTC.

This clonotype appeared a few times. The chain combines TRBV20-1 with TRBJ2-2; D perhaps matches TRBD1 (6 bases). V lost 2 bases and J lost 1, with 14 bases in between. Per germline, CDR1 DFQATT and CDR2 SNEGSKA (reference sequence). This CDR3 contains 16 residues. The CDR3 sequence: CSARLPTGGNTGELFF. The DNA of the CDR3 is TGCAGTGCTAGACTACCGACAGGCGGGAACACCGGGGAGCTGTTTTTT.

This chain uses TRBV11-2 with TRBJ2-3; D uncertain. The V gene's germline CDR1 is SGHAT and CDR2 FQNNGV. V lost 3 bases and J 2 bases, leaving 9 bases between the germline ends. The CDR3 contains 14 residues. The CDR3 protein is CASSLIGYTDTQYF. CDR3 coding DNA: TGTGCCAGCAGCTTGATAGGGTACACAGATACGCAGTATTTT.

The CDR3 sequence: CASSPIQPGGGELFF. CDR3 DNA sequence: TGTGCCAGCAGCCCCATACAACCAGGAGGCGGGGAGCTGTTTTTT. The chain recombines TRBV7-6 with TRBJ2-2; possibly TRBD2 for D (5 bases). The ends were cut back, 5 bases at V and 7 bases at J, with 17 bases in the middle. The length of the CDR3 is 15 residues. Germline V gene sequence: CDR1 SGHVS, CDR2 FNYEAQ.

This clonotype was counted ten times or more. The chain joins TRBV5-1 to TRBJ2-1; 9 nucleotides match TRBD2. The ends lost 2 bases at V and 8 bases at J; junction bases unmatched: 5. The CDR3 runs 14 residues. CDR1 and CDR2 (germline): SGHRS, YFSETQ. CDR3 loop: CASSLIAGEDEQFF. The DNA for the CDR3 is TGCGCCAGCAGCTTAATAGCGGGAGAGGATGAGCAGTTCTTC.

This clonotype appeared a few times. The V and J genes are TRBV7-8 and TRBJ2-1, with D perhaps matching TRBD1 (5 bases). Trimming cost V 8 bases and J 2 bases, with 16 bases left between them. The CDR3 runs 15 residues. The germline CDR1 and CDR2 sequences are SGHVS and FQNEAQ. CDR3 in DNA: TGTGCCAGCTGGGTGCAGGGTGGGCCCTACAATGAGCAGTTCTTC. It is translated as CASWVQGGPYNEQFF.